Shown below are 25 T cell receptor delta chains from a single sample sequenced in a study of gamma-delta chains in newborns, infants, children. With CATT, TCRdb re-called clones from the reads. The data show 3,000 to 3,500 delta-chain clones, roughly 1.4% seen once. Material: blood. Every receptor here comes from a child who was a newborn, infant or young child, either healthy, febrile or measles-vaccinated (not recorded which).

In the case of this clone: This sequence is one base from a far larger clone and is likely a read error. Distinct nucleotide sequences in the sample also encode this CDR3. The chain carries TRDV2 and TRDJ3; D call uncertain. The CDR3 totals 17 residues. Trimming took 1 base from V and 0 from J, leaving 9 bases between them. Germline V gene sequence: CDR1 GEAIGNYY, CDR2 EKD. The CDR3 bases are TGTGCCTGTGACACGTTGGGAAGCTCCTGGGACACCCGACAGATGTTTTTC. It specifies CACDTLGSSWDTRQMFF.

For this clone: The protein recorded in TCRdb matches a much larger clone and deviates from this DNA's translation at residue 14, suggesting a read error; the protein here is obtained by translating the DNA. The chain uses TRDV2 and TRDJ3, with TRDD3 matching over 13 bases. The CDR3 is made up of 21 amino acids. Germline CDR1 reads GEAIGNYY; CDR2 reads EKD. The CDR3 nucleotides read TGTGCCTGTGACACCGCCACTGGGGGATACGCAAGCTCCCGGGACACCCGACAGATGTTTTTC. Its translation: CACDTATGGYASSRDTRQMFF.

In its sample, this clone was seen a few times. A read error is the likely source, as a far larger clone sits one nucleotide away. Other DNA sequences within the sample encode an identical CDR3. The rearrangement joins TRDV2 to TRDJ3, with TRDD3 identical over 11 bases. Germline V gene data show CDR1 as GEAIGNYY and CDR2 as EKD. This CDR3 spans 16 amino acids. CDR3 in amino acids: CACDWGIRWDTRQMFF. Written as DNA, the CDR3 is TGTGCCTGTGACTGGGGGATACGCTGGGACACCCGACAAATGTTTTTC.

This clone was seen a few times. The protein held in TCRdb is that of a much larger clone and does not match this DNA's translation at residue 11, likely because of a read error; the protein shown is translated from the DNA. This rearrangement joins TRDV2 to TRDJ3; 11 nucleotides align to TRDD3. The V and J ends lost 3 bases and 3 bases, in that order; junction bases with no gene match: 9. CDR1 is GEAIGNYY, CDR2 EKD, per germline. This CDR3 is built from 19 residues. CDR3 residues: CACDWGIRRSFWDTRQMFF. The CDR3 DNA reads TGTGCCTGTGACTGGGGGATACGCAGGAGCTTCTGGGACACCCGACAGATGTTTTTC.

A few counts support this clone. A read error likely explains this, since a far larger clone differs by one base. Additional DNA sequences in this sample encode the identical CDR3. The chain couples TRDV3 to TRDJ2, with 12 positions matching TRDD3. Germline loops: CDR1 TVYSNPD, CDR2 GDNSRS (reference sequence). This CDR3 is built from 18 residues. CDR3 sequence (DNA): TGTGCCTTTAGAACGATCCACTGGGGGATACATTTGACAGCACAGCTCTTCTTT. This gives the protein CAFRTIHWGIHLTAQLFF.

About this clone: A far larger clone differs by one base, so this is likely a read error. The chain employs TRDV2 and TRDJ2; TRDD3 aligns across 9 bases. The CDR3 has 15 residues. The ends lost 3 bases at V and 4 bases at J; junction bases unmatched: 5. Per the germline V gene, CDR1 is GEAIGNYY and CDR2 is EKD. The DNA of the CDR3 is TGTGCCTGTGACGCTCCGGGGGATACGACAGCACAACTCTTCTTT. Protein: CACDAPGDTTAQLFF.

This clone was seen a handful of times. A far larger clone is just one base off, so this is likely a read error. The chain uses TRDV2 and TRDJ2; TRDD3 matches 10 bases. V gave up 3 bases and J gave up 5 bases; unmatched junction bases: 2. This CDR3 has 14 residues. The germline V gene encodes CDR1 GEAIGNYY and CDR2 EKD. The CDR3 DNA is TGTGCCTGTGACGCCTGGGGGATAACAGCACAACTCTTCTTT. Translation: CACDAWGITAQLFF.

By sample share, this clone is medium-sized. A much more abundant neighbour one base away suggests this may be a read error. Other DNA variants within this sample encode the same CDR3. Written as DNA, the CDR3 is TGTGCCTGTGACTCGGTTACTGGGGGATCTTTGACCGCACAACTCTTCTTT. It codes for CACDSVTGGSLTAQLFF. The chain combines TRDV2 with TRDJ2, with 10 bases that match TRDD3. The CDR3 is made up of 17 amino acids. The germline CDR1 and CDR2 sequences are GEAIGNYY and EKD.

This clone was counted a few times. TCRdb's protein, taken from a much larger clone, differs from this DNA's translation at residue 12, likely owing to a read error; the protein displayed comes from the DNA. This chain uses TRDV2 with TRDJ3, with 11 bases aligning to TRDD3. Germline CDR1 is GEAIGNYY and CDR2 is EKD. The junction had 8 bases not matched to a gene; V was cut back by 0 bases and J by 2 bases. This CDR3 contains 20 residues. CDR3 region: CACDTVLGDKSPWDTRQMFF. Here the CDR3 DNA reads TGTGCCTGTGACACCGTACTGGGGGATAAAAGCCCCTGGGACACCCGACAGATGTTTTTC.

This clone has a handful of counts. The translation of this DNA and the TCRdb protein of a much larger clone differ at residue 13, probably owing to a read error; the protein shown here is translated from the DNA. The rearrangement links TRDV2 to TRDJ2; TRDD3 aligns across 9 bases. The CDR3 is 18 residues long. V shed 3 bases, J shed 7 bases, and the junction held 17 bases outside the gene matches. The germline V gene encodes CDR1 GEAIGNYY and CDR2 EKD. The chain's CDR3 is CACDPVLGELPRRAQLFF. CDR3 in DNA: TGTGCCTGTGACCCCGTACTGGGGGAGTTACCCCGGAGAGCACAACTCTTCTTT.

In its sample, this clone was seen a few times. The TCRdb protein comes from a much larger clone and disagrees with this DNA's translation at residue 16, likely due to a read error; the protein given here is derived from the DNA. This rearrangement joins TRDV2 to TRDJ3, with a possible D match to TRDD3 (5 bases). The CDR3 loop spans 17 amino acids. Germline CDR1 and CDR2: GEAIGNYY and EKD. Here the CDR3 DNA reads TGTGCCTGTGACGAAGAATGGGTCTCCTGGGACACCCGACAGATGATTTTC. Translated: CACDEEWVSWDTRQMIF.

A few counts support this clone. Just one base apart from a much larger clone, this may be a read error. The chain carries TRDV2 and TRDJ2; TRDD3 agrees at 10 bases. In germline, CDR1 is GEAIGNYY, CDR2 EKD. The CDR3 is made up of 18 amino acids. J was trimmed by 0 bases and V by 0 bases; bases with no gene match: 6. The CDR3: CACDTVGDTSALTAQLFF. CDR3 nucleotides: TGTGCCTGTGACACCGTGGGGGATACAAGTGCTTTGACAGCACAACTCTTCTTT.

This clone was counted between two and nine times. The TCRdb record carries a much larger clone's protein, which differs from this DNA's translation at residue 12; a read error is the likely cause, and the protein listed here is the DNA translation. The chain couples TRDV2 to TRDJ3, with D perhaps TRDD3 (6 bases). The CDR3 has 17 residues. From germline, CDR1 is GEAIGNYY and CDR2 EKD. The CDR3, as DNA: TGTGCCTGTGACTTACTGGGCAGCTCCTGGGACAACCGACAGATGTTTTTC. Translating it yields CACDLLGSSWDNRQMFF.

This clone appeared many times. A far larger clone is a single base away, which makes a read error likely. This chain joins TRDV2 and TRDJ2; 9 bases agree with TRDD3. The V gene's germline CDR1 is GEAIGNYY and CDR2 EKD. The CDR3 runs 14 residues. CDR3 region: CACDTWGITAQPFF. CDR3 in DNA: TGTGCCTGTGACACCTGGGGGATAACAGCACAACCCTTCTTT.

Details on this clone: One base separates it from a far larger clone, so it is likely a read error. The chain joins TRDV2 to TRDJ3; the match to TRDD3 covers 10 bases. The length of the CDR3 is 18 residues. CDR1 GEAIGNYY and CDR2 EKD come from the germline V gene. V lost 1 base, J lost 0 bases, and 2 bases stayed unmatched. CDR3 amino acids: CACDTGGYNSWDTRQMFF. In DNA form, the CDR3 reads TGTGCCTGTGACACTGGGGGATACAACTCCTGGGACACCCGACAGATGTTTTTC.

This clone is categorized as medium-sized. A read error may be the cause here, since a much bigger clone is one base away. CDR3 protein: CACDTVGVPISWDTRQMFF. CDR3 nucleotides: TGTGCCTGTGACACCGTGGGGGTCCCAATCTCCTGGGACACCCGACAGATGTTTTTC. The genes are TRDV2 and TRDJ3; weak D call: TRDD3 (6 bases). Germline V gene lookup returns CDR1 GEAIGNYY and CDR2 EKD. CDR3 length: 19 amino acids. The V end was cut by 0 bases, the J end by 0 bases, with 14 bases between.

Details on this clone: For this DNA, TCRdb reports the protein of a much larger clone, which diverges at residue 3, most likely from a read error; the protein presented here is translated directly from the DNA. This chain links TRDV2 with TRDJ3, with TRDD3 matching over 10 bases. The germline V gene encodes CDR1 GEAIGNYY and CDR2 EKD. The CDR3 totals 17 residues. CDR3 residues: CARESLGDTWDTRQMFF. CDR3 bases: TGTGCCCGTGAATCTCTGGGGGATACCTGGGACACCCGACAGATGTTTTTC.

With regard to this clone: TCRdb attributes to this sequence the protein of a much larger clone, which differs from the DNA translation at residue 4; a read error is likely, and the protein displayed is translated from the DNA. The sample holds other DNA sequences that translate to the same CDR3. The chain employs TRDV2 and TRDJ3; 8 positions match TRDD3. Germline assignment: CDR1 GEAIGNYY and CDR2 EKD. J lost 0 bases, V lost 5 bases, and 5 bases had no gene match. The CDR3 consists of 17 residues. The DNA of the CDR3 is TGTGCCTGTGGCAGTACTGGGGGCTCCTGGGACACCCGACAGATGTTTTTC. Translation gives CACGSTGGSWDTRQMFF.

About this clone itself: This probably arose from a read error, given a far larger clone one base away. The limits of the CDR3 on the DNA are not certain, so only TCRdb's listed CDR3 is given. J is TRDJ2 and V is TRDV1; the table gives TRDD3 as D, unverified against the DNA. The CDR3 is made up of 16 amino acids, end residues included. Germline CDR1 and CDR2: TSWWSYY and QGS. The CDR3 loop reads CALGDWGIRVGAQLFF.

As regards this clone: The protein given by TCRdb reflects a much larger clone and differs at residue 13 from this DNA's translation, likely from a read error; the protein shown is the DNA's translation. This chain joins TRDV2 and TRDJ3; maybe TRDD3 (6 bases). This CDR3 is built from 19 residues. The germline CDR1 and CDR2 sequences are GEAIGNYY and EKD. CDR3 sequence: CACDTVLDPSSWGTRQMFF. As DNA, the CDR3 is TGTGCCTGTGACACCGTACTGGACCCCAGCTCCTGGGGCACCCGACAGATGTTTTTC.

By share of the sample, this clone is medium-sized. It may be a read error: a sequence one base away is much more abundant. The V and J genes are TRDV2 and TRDJ2; TRDD3 matches at 10 bases. CDR1 and CDR2 (germline): GEAIGNYY, EKD. The CDR3 is 15 residues long. The CDR3 reads CACDLLGDLTAHLFF. As DNA, the CDR3 is TGTGCCTGTGACCTACTGGGGGATTTGACAGCACACCTCTTCTTT.

This clone appeared many times. A much bigger clone sits one base away, suggesting this may be a read error. Distinct nucleotide sequences in the sample also encode this CDR3. This rearrangement joins TRAV29/DV5 to TRDJ3, with D perhaps TRDD3 (5 bases). CDR3 length: 17 residues. Germline CDR1 NSMFDY, CDR2 ISSIKDK. The V and J ends lost 0 bases and 2 bases respectively, with 12 bases between them. The CDR3 DNA reads TGTGCAGCAAGCGCGGGGGCCACCCCCTGGGACACCCGACAGATGTTTTTC. This encodes CAASAGATPWDTRQMFF. The whole variable domain, filled in from reference TRAV29/DV5 and TRDJ3, reads DQQVKQNSPSLSVQEGRISILNCDYTNSMFDYFLWYKKYPAEGPTFLISISSIKDKNEDGRFTVFLNKSAKHLSLHIVPSQPGDSAVYFCAASAGATPWDTRQMFFGTGIKLFVEP.

This clone was found a few times. A far larger clone lies a single base away; this is likely a read error. The chain recombines TRDV2 with TRDJ3; the match to TRDD3 covers 10 bases. CDR3 length: 18 residues. CDR1 and CDR2 from the germline V gene are GEAIGNYY and EKD. CDR3: CACGTAGGYSWDTRQMFF. Here the CDR3 DNA reads TGTGCCTGTGGCACCGCTGGGGGATACTCCTGGGACACCCGACAGATGTTTTTC.

This clone occurred a few times. A far more abundant clone sits one base away, making this likely a read error. This sample also contains other DNA sequences that code for the same CDR3. The chain links TRDV2 to TRDJ3, with 9 positions matching TRDD3. This CDR3 is 19 amino acids long. CDR1 and CDR2 from the germline V gene are GEAIGNYY and EKD. The CDR3 coding sequence is TGTGCATGTGACAAAGTACTGGGGGACCTCTCCTGGGACACCCGACAGATGTTTTTC. It encodes CACDKVLGDLSWDTRQMFF.

Details on this clone: For this DNA, TCRdb reports the protein of a much larger clone, which diverges at residue 3, most likely from a read error; the protein presented here is translated directly from the DNA. This chain links TRDV2 with TRDJ3; 13 nucleotides line up with TRDD3. The CDR3 is 19 residues long. CDR1 and CDR2 from the germline V gene are GEAIGNYY and EKD. The DNA of the CDR3 is TGTGCCCGTGACACCCTACTGGGGGATACGCGCTGGGACACCCGACAGATGTTTTTC. Translating it yields CARDTLLGDTRWDTRQMFF.